This TCR beta chain was found in a study of CD8 T cells in Susac syndrome. TEMRA cells were enriched by FACS, and CD4+ and CD8+ T cells were negatively isolated. Roughly 0.45 to 1 ug RNA was reverse transcribed with random hexamers. TCR beta CDR3 was amplified by immunoSEQ multiplex PCR. This amplification extended across 54 Vbeta and 13 Jbeta segments. TCRdb re-called the immunoSEQ multiplex PCR reads through MiXCR, storing one row per CDR3 protein. Of approximately 190,000 distinct CDR3 sequences in the sample, over 90% were seen once. The sample was CD8+ T cells from PBMCs. The clonotype was recovered from a human donor with Susac syndrome.

The CDR3 DNA follows: TGTGCCTGGAGTTTAGGGGTCTATGGCTACACCTTC. Protein sequence: CAWSLGVYGYTF. This sequence joins TRBV30 and TRBJ1-2; the D gene is possibly TRBD1 (5 bases). V lost 2 bases and J 4 bases, leaving 8 bases between the germline ends. Germline CDR1 GTSNPN, CDR2 SVGIG (reference sequence). This CDR3 has 12 residues.